This T cell receptor beta chain derives from a study of CD8+CD57+ T cells in acquired aplastic anemia. The wider study: Across the sorted CD4+ and CD8+ cells, DNA amounts averaged 3.2 ug.

Overall study results and limits: Overlap between patients and controls comprised just under 30 CD8+ CDR3 sequences. A significant difference in CD8+ Simpson's diversity between patients and controls was not found.

Germline V gene sequence: CDR1 SGHVS, CDR2 FQNEAQ. V lost 6 bases and J lost 1; bases outside the gene matches: 4. The CDR3 has 14 residues. Notes on this clonotype: Its antigen is currently unknown.

According to the study, genomic DNA was the template for TCR beta VDJ and CDR3 profiling. MiXCR, applied by TCRdb to the reads, yields one record per CDR3 protein. The sample lists 200,000 to 250,000 distinct CDR3 sequences; more than 55% were seen once. The sequenced patients had an expansion of CD8+CD57+ cells seen by flow cytometry. At blood sampling, none of the patients had yet received therapy. This TCR derives from a human donor with aplastic anemia. This sequence joins TRBV7-8 and TRBJ1-1, with 8 bases aligning to TRBD1. The sequenced sample was sorted CD4+, CD8+, or CD8+CD57+ T cells (not recorded which) from PBMCs. The CDR3 spells CASSYDRGNTEAFF. CDR3 DNA: TGTGCCAGCAGTTATGACAGGGGGAACACTGAAGCTTTCTTT.